These T cell receptor beta chains were read from a single sample in a study of T cells in Graves' hyperthyroidism and ophthalmopathy. TCRdb ran MiXCR on the multiplex PCR reads and lists one entry per CDR3 protein. The table includes 550,000 to 650,000 distinct CDR3 sequences, 14% detected once. Specimen: blood. These receptors came from a woman aged 40 to 50 with Graves' hyperthyroidism. The CDR3 runs from the conserved cysteine through the conserved F or W.

v_call	j_call	cdr3_aa
TRBV7-9	TRBJ2-1	CASSGPEFYNEQFF
TRBV11-2	TRBJ2-5	CASSFQGLAGGTQYF
TRBV19	TRBJ2-1	CASSMGGSGKYNEQFF
TRBV29-1	TRBJ2-7	CSVIPSSGTMVQYF
TRBV20-1	TRBJ2-1	CSAPLGTAFNEQFF
TRBV12-3/TRBV12-4	TRBJ1-2	CASSATDYGYTF
TRBV11-3	TRBJ2-1	CASSFTVHEQFF
TRBV30	TRBJ1-5	CAWILRVGQPQHF
TRBV28	TRBJ2-1	CASSAPGTGDYNEQFF
TRBV2	TRBJ1-5	CASNAGSGNQPQHF
TRBV19	TRBJ1-2	CASSRQGTDGYTF
TRBV20-1	TRBJ2-1	CSARQTGKGLSQNNEQFF
TRBV2	TRBJ1-1	CASREIMNTEAFF
TRBV20-1	TRBJ1-2	CSARTGGVGYTF
TRBV20-1	TRBJ2-4	CSARGAGNQNIQYF
TRBV11-1	TRBJ1-2	CASSAQAGNYGYTF
TRBV30	TRBJ1-6	CAWADSYNSPLHF
TRBV7-2	TRBJ1-2	CASSQWTGGNGYTF
TRBV5-1	TRBJ2-7	CASSLDLTYEQYF
TRBV28	TRBJ2-7	CASRSYEQYF
TRBV3-1	TRBJ2-1	CASSQGRSPYNEQFF
TRBV28	TRBJ1-3	CASSFPGQYGNTIYF
TRBV28	TRBJ1-5	CASSSRERKGNQPQHF
TRBV20-1	TRBJ2-1	CSARGFLGNEQFF
TRBV4-1	TRBJ2-2	CASSQGTGVTGELFF
TRBV12-3/TRBV12-4	TRBJ1-6	CASSRGQPNSPLHF
TRBV28	TRBJ1-2	CATWDSTNYGYTF
TRBV28	TRBJ2-5	CASSPIGTSGKETQYF
TRBV6-2/TRBV6-3	TRBJ2-1	CAGCRDSSYNEQFF
TRBV3-1	TRBJ2-7	CASSQVSDYEQYF
TRBV4-1	TRBJ2-5	CASSQVGGTQETQYF
TRBV19	TRBJ1-1	CASSPPDREATEAFF
TRBV5-6	TRBJ2-2	CASSLDRTGELFF
TRBV14	TRBJ2-1	CASSHRTGLAVSYNEQFF
TRBV28	TRBJ2-5	CASSGGTADETQYF
TRBV5-1	TRBJ2-5	CASSSYLGETQYF
TRBV28	TRBJ2-1	CASSSSGRDIVGTYNEQFF
TRBV6-5	TRBJ2-3	CASSYSRGVNDLYTQYF
TRBV10-3	TRBJ2-5	CAIRGTPEETQYF
TRBV7-2	TRBJ2-1	CASSLNSGLYNEQFF
TRBV12-3/TRBV12-4	TRBJ2-7	CASSFGAAGTYEQYF
TRBV12-3/TRBV12-4	TRBJ1-1	CASNWGTRTEAFF
TRBV7-2	TRBJ2-4	CASSSDGPRSIQYF
TRBV28	TRBJ1-5	CASSLPSGARNQPQHF
TRBV5-1	TRBJ1-4	CASSLDRMGTNEKLFF
TRBV19	TRBJ1-1	CASSIGTGFVYTEAFF
TRBV12-3/TRBV12-4	TRBJ1-2	CASSPTHQHAGYTF
TRBV2	TRBJ1-2	CASSLGQGFYGYTF
TRBV5-1	TRBJ1-1	CASSLTGGGNTEAFF
TRBV24-1	TRBJ2-5	CATSDIQQGRVKETQYF
TRBV4-1	TRBJ2-7	CASRPSSQGRKSLLDYEQYF
TRBV19	TRBJ2-2	CASSSGTTNTGELFF